The 10 T cell receptor beta chains presented below share a single source sample, sequenced in a study of blood T cell repertoires in COVID-19. The data were produced by immunoSEQ multiplex PCR, yet TCRdb's version contains in-frame clones alone and is incomplete. The sample carries around 140,000 clones, more than 80% recorded once. The sample taken for sequencing was peripheral blood. All receptors come from a man aged 18-30 years with COVID-19, enrolled during active disease.

The V gene is TRBV6-5, the J gene TRBJ1-1, with 7 bases matching TRBD1. Germline assignment: CDR1 MNHEY and CDR2 SVGAGI. Unmatched junction bases numbered 5, after V lost 4 bases and J lost 0 bases. This CDR3 contains 15 residues. CDR3: CASSLATGMNTEAFF. In DNA form, the CDR3 reads TGTGCCAGCAGTTTGGCGACAGGGATGAACACTGAAGCTTTCTTT.

This clone was found once. The chain couples TRBV6-5 to TRBJ2-3; 8 bases are a match to TRBD2. Per the germline V gene, CDR1 is MNHEY and CDR2 is SVGAGI. V shed 6 bases, J shed 5 bases, and the junction held 7 bases outside the gene matches. CDR3 length: 14 residues. CDR3: CASRSSGTRDTQYF. The CDR3 DNA reads TGTGCCAGCAGGAGTAGCGGGACTAGAGATACGCAGTATTTT.

The rearrangement joins TRBV21-1 to TRBJ2-7; the table names TRBD1, a call not compared with the DNA. TRBV21-1 is labeled a pseudogene. This CDR3 contains 14 residues. The CDR3 coding sequence is TGTGCCAGCAGCAAAGGAGGCAGGGGCTACGAGCAGTACTTC. Encoded protein: CASSKGGRGYEQYF.

This clone turned up a few times. The chain employs TRBV7-9 and TRBJ1-2; no clear D. CDR1 is SEHNR, CDR2 FQNEAQ, per germline (reference sequence). V was cut by 5 bases and J by 4 bases, with 20 bases left in between. The CDR3 runs to 16 residues. CDR3 DNA: TGTGCCAGCAGCCCACCCCCCGGGAGCTCTTCCTATGGCTACACCTTC. It codes for CASSPPPGSSSYGYTF.

The CDR3 reads CASSQGPGLEQYF. CDR3 DNA: TGCGCCAGCAGCCAAGGACCGGGTTTGGAGCAGTACTTC. V usage is TRBV4-3 and J usage is TRBJ2-7; D not certain. Between the trimmed V and J ends, which lost 1 base and 7 bases, there was a span of 11 bases. The CDR3 totals 13 residues. Per the germline V gene, CDR1 is LGHNA and CDR2 is YSLEER.

V usage is TRBV27 and J usage is TRBJ2-3; possible D gene TRBD2, 6 bases. CDR3 size: 14 residues. V shed 3 bases and J shed 3 bases, with 10 bases lying between them. Germline-derived CDR1 and CDR2 are MNHEY and SMNVEV (reference sequence). The CDR3 spells CASSFGRGTDTQYF. Here the CDR3 DNA reads TGTGCCAGCAGTTTTGGCCGGGGGACAGATACGCAGTATTTT.

This clone was detected once. This sequence joins TRBV24-1 and TRBJ2-2; D possibly corresponds to TRBD1 (6 bases). This CDR3 is built from 16 residues. CDR1 is KGHDR and CDR2 is SFDVKD in the germline V gene. V shed 3 bases and J shed 3 bases, with 13 bases lying between them. CDR3 sequence reads: CATSDPGAGDTGELFF. CDR3 in DNA: TGTGCCACCAGTGATCCCGGGGCAGGGGACACCGGGGAGCTGTTTTTT.

This chain uses TRBV6-2 or TRBV6-3 with TRBJ2-5; perhaps TRBD1 as D (5 bases). The V and J ends lost 5 bases and 6 bases respectively, with 16 bases between them. The CDR3 covers 14 residues. The germline gives CDR1 MNHEY, CDR2 SVGEGT. The CDR3: CASSDRGQGKTQYF. The CDR3 nucleotides are TGTGCCAGCAGTGACCGTGGGCAGGGAAAGACCCAGTACTTC.

The chain has TRBV9 and TRBJ2-1; TRBD2 aligns across 10 bases. Germline V gene sequence: CDR1 SGDLS, CDR2 YYNGEE. Germline trimming cut 2 bases from V and 5 bases from J; bases unmatched to any gene: 7. There are 16 residues in the CDR3. CDR3 nucleotides: TGTGCCAGCAGCGTTCGGGCTAGCGGGAGTAACAATGAGCAGTTCTTC. Its translation: CASSVRASGSNNEQFF.

The chain links TRBV6-2 or TRBV6-3 to TRBJ1-4, with D hard to call. The CDR3 totals 18 residues. The germline V and J ends were trimmed by 0 bases and 7 bases, with 21 bases remaining between them. The germline V gene encodes CDR1 MNHEY and CDR2 SVGEGT. CDR3 sequence: CASSYSIPGSAPSEKLFF. CDR3 bases: TGTGCCAGCAGTTACTCTATCCCGGGATCAGCACCCTCTGAAAAACTGTTTTTT.